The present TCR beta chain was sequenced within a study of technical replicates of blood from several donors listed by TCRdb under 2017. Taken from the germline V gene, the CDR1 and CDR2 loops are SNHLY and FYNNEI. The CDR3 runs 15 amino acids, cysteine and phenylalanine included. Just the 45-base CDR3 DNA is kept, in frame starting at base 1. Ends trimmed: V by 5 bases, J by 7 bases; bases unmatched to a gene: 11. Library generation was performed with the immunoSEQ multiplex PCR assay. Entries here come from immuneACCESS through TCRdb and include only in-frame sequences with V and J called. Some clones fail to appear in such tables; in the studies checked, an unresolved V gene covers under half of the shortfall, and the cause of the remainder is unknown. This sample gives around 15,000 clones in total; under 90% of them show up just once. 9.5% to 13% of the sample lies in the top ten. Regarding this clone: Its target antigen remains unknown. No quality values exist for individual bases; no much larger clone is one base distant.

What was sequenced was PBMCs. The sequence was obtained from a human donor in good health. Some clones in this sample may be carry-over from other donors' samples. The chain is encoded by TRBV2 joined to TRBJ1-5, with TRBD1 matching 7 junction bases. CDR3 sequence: CASSKDRDIGQPQHF. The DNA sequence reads TGTGCCAGCAGTAAAGACAGGGACATAGGACAGCCCCAGCATTTT.